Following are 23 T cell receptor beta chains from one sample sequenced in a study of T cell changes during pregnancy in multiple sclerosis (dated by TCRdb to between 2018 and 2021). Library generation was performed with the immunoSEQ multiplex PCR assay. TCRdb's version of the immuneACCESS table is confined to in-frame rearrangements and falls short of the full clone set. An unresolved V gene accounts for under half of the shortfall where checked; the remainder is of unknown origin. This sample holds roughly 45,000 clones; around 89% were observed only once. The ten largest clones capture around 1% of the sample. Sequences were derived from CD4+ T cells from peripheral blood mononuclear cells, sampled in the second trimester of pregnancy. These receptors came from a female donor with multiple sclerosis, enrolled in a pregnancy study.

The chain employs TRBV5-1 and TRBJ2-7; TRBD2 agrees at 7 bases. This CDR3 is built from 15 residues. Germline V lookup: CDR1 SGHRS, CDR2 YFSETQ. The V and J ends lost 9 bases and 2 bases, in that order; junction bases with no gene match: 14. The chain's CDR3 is CANRTSKREPYEQYF. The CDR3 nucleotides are TGCGCCAACCGGACAAGTAAGCGGGAACCCTACGAGCAGTACTTC.

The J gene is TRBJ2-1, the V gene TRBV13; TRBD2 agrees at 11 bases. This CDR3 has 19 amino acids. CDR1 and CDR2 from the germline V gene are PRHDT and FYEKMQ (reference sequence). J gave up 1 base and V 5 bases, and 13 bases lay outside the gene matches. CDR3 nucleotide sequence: TGTGCCAGCAGCCCTCGAGGGACTAGCGGCTCCTTATCCTACAATGAGCAGTTCTTC. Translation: CASSPRGTSGSLSYNEQFF.

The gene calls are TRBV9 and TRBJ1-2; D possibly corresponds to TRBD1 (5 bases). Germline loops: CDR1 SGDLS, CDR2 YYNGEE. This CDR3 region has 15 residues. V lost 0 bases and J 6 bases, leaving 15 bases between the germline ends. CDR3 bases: TGTGCCAGCAGCGTAGAGGCCGACACCAGGGATGGCTACACCTTC. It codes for CASSVEADTRDGYTF.

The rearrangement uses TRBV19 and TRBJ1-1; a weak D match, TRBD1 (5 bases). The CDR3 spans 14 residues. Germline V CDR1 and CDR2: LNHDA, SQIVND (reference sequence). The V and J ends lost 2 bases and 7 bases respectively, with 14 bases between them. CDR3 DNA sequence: TGTGCCAGTAGTATATTACAGGCAACCAATGAAGCTTTCTTT. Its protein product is CASSILQATNEAFF.

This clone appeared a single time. The CDR3 protein is CATSDGGGSPTDTQYF. The CDR3 DNA sequence: TGTGCCACCAGCGATGGAGGCGGGAGTCCCACAGATACGCAGTATTTT. The chain links TRBV15 to TRBJ2-3, with 7 bases aligning to TRBD2. The CDR3 contains 16 residues. The V gene end was trimmed by 5 bases and the J gene end by 2 bases; junction bases not matched to a gene: 10. Germline loops: CDR1 LNHNV, CDR2 YYDKDF (reference sequence).

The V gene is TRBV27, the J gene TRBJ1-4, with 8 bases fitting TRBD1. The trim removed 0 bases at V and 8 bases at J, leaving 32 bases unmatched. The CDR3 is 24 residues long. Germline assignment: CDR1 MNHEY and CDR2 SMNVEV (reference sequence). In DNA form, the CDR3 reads TGTGCCAGCAGTTTATCGGTATCCCCGGGACAGGAGGTGAGGCTAGAGCTACGAGCGGAAAAACTGTTTTTT. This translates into CASSLSVSPGQEVRLELRAEKLFF.

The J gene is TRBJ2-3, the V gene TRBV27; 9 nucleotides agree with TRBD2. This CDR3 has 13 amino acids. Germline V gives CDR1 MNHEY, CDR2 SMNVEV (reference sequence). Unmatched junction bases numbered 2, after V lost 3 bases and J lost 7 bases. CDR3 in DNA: TGTGCCAGCAGTTTTGCGGGAGGGAATACGCAGTATTTT. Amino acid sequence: CASSFAGGNTQYF.

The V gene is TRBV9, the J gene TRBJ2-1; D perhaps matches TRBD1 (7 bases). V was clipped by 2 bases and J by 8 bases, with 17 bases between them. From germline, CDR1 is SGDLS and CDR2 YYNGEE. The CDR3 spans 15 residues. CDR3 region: CASSVEGAWVDEQFF. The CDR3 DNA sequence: TGTGCCAGCAGCGTGGAGGGGGCTTGGGTAGATGAGCAGTTCTTC.

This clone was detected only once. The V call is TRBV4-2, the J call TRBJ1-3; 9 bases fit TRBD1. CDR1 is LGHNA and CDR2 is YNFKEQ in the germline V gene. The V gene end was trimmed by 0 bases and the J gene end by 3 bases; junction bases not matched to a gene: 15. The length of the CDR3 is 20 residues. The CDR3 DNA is TGTGCCAGCAGCCAAGACCCGGTTACAGGGGGCAGCATCCTTGGAAACACCATATATTTT. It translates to CASSQDPVTGGSILGNTIYF.

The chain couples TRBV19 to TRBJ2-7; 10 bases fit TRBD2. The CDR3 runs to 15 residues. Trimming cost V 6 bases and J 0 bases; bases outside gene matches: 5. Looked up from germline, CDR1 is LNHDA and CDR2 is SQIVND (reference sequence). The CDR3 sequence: CASRGLATSSYEQYF. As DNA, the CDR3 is TGTGCCAGTAGGGGACTAGCGACGAGCTCCTACGAGCAGTACTTC.

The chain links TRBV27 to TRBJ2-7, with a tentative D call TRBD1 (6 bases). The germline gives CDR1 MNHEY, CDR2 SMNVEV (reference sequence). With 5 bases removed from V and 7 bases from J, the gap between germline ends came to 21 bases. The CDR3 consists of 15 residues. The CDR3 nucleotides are TGTGCCAGCAGTCCACCGGGACAAGGCGTTATGGAGCAGTACTTC. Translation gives CASSPPGQGVMEQYF.

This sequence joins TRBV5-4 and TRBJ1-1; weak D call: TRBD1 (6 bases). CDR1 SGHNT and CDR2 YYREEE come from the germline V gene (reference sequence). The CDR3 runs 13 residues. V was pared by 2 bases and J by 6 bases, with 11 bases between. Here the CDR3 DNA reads TGTGCCAGCAGCTTTACAGGGATCCCTGAAGCTTTCTTT. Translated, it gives CASSFTGIPEAFF.

The CDR3 spells CASSTSRGEQETQYF. DNA of the CDR3: TGTGCCAGCAGTACTAGCCGGGGGGAGCAAGAGACCCAGTACTTC. The V gene is TRBV2, the J gene TRBJ2-5; 7 nucleotides align to TRBD2. J gave up 2 bases and V 5 bases, and 8 bases lay outside the gene matches. The CDR3 covers 15 residues. The V gene's germline CDR1 is SNHLY and CDR2 FYNNEI.

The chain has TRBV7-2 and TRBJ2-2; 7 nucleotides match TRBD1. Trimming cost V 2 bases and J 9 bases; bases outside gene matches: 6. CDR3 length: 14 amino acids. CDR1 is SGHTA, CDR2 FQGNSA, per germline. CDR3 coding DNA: TGTGCCAGCAGCTTACCGAGGACAGGCAGGGAGCTGTTTTTT. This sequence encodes CASSLPRTGRELFF. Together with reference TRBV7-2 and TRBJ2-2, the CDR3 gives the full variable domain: GAGVSQSPSNKVTEKGKDVELRCDPISGHTALYWYRQSLGQGLEFLIYFQGNSAPDKSGLPSDRFSAERTGGSVSTLTIQRTQQEDSAVYLCASSLPRTGRELFFGEGSRLTVL.

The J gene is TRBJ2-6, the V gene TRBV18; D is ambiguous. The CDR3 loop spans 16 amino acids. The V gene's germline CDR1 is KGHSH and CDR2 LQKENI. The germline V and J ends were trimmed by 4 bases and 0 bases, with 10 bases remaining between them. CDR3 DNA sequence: TGTGCCAGCTCACAACTCCCGGTCTCTGGGGCCAACGTCCTGACTTTC. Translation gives CASSQLPVSGANVLTF. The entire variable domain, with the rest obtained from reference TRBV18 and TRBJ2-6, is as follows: NAGVMQNPRHLVRRRGQEARLRCSPMKGHSHVYWYRQLPEEGLKFMVYLQKENIIDESGMPKERFSAEFPKEGPSILRIQQVVRGDSAAYFCASSQLPVSGANVLTFGAGSRLTVL.

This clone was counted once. Written as DNA, the CDR3 is TGTGCCAGCAGTTCCGGGGCGGGGCTATATGGCTACACCTTC. Protein: CASSSGAGLYGYTF. The genes are TRBV28 and TRBJ1-2; maybe TRBD1 (5 bases). Germline values: CDR1 MDHEN, CDR2 SYDVKM. Trimming removed 4 bases from V and 5 bases from J, with 14 bases in between. The CDR3 totals 14 residues.

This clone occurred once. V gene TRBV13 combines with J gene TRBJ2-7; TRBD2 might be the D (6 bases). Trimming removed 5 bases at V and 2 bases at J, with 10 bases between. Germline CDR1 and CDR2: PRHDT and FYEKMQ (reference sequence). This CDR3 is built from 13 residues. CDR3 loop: CASSRGSPYEQYF. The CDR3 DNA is TGTGCCAGCAGCCGGGGGAGTCCCTACGAGCAGTACTTC.

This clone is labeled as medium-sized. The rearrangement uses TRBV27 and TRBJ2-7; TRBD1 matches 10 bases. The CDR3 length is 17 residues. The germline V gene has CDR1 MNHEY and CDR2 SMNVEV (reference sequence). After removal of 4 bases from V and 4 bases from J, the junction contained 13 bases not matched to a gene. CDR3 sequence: CASSSVPGQGRLYEQYF. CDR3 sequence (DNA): TGTGCCAGCAGTTCGGTCCCGGGACAGGGGCGATTGTACGAGCAGTACTTC.

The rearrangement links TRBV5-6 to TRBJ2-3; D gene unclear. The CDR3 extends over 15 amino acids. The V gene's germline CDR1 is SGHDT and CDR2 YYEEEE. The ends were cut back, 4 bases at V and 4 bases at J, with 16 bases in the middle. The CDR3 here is CASSQTLGQADTQYF. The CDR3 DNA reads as TGTGCCAGCAGCCAAACCCTCGGTCAGGCAGATACGCAGTATTTT.

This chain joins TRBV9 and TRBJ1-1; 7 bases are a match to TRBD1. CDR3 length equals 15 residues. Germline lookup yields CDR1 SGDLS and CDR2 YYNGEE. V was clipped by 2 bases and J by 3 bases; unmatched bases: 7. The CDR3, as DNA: TGTGCCAGCAGCGTGTGGACAGGAGTTCACACTGAAGCTTTCTTT. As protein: CASSVWTGVHTEAFF.

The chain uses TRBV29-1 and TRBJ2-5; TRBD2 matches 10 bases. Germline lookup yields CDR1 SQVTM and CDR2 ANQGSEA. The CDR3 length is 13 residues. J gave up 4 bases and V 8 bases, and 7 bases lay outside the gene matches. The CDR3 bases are TGCAGCTTCCTAAGCGGGAGGGCAGAGACCCAGTACTTC. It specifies CSFLSGRAETQYF. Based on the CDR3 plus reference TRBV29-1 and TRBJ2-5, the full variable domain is SAVISQKPSRDICQRGTSLTIQCQVDSQVTMMFWYRQQPGQSLTLIATANQGSEATYESGFVIDKFPISRPNLTFSTLTVSNMSPEDSSIYLCSFLSGRAETQYFGPGTRLLVL.

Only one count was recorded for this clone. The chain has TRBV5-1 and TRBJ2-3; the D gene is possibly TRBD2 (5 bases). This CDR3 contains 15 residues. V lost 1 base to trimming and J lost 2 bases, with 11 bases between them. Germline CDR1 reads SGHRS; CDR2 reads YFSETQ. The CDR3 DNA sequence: TGCGCCAGCAGCTTGAGGGAGTCACTCACAGATACGCAGTATTTT. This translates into CASSLRESLTDTQYF. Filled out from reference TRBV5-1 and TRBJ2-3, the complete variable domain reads KAGVTQTPRYLIKTRGQQVTLSCSPISGHRSVSWYQQTPGQGLQFLFEYFSETQRNKGNFPGRFSGRQFSNSRSEMNVSTLELGDSALYLCASSLRESLTDTQYFGPGTRLTVL.

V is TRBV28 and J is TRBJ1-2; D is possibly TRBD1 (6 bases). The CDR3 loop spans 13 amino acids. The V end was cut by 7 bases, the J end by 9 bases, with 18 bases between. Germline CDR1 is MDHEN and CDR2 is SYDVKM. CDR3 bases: TGTGCCAGCAAAGTTGGGGAGGGGGGCAGCTACACCTTC. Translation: CASKVGEGGSYTF.